The next 29 T cell receptor beta chains were all read from a single sample in a study of technical replicates of blood from a few donors. TCRdb's copy holds only in-frame clones and misses some; the assay was immunoSEQ multiplex PCR. Among more than 70,000 clones, 93% were seen once, and the ten largest hold less than 0.3%. Input material: T cells isolated from PBMCs. The receptors shown here come from a human donor in good health.

This chain connects TRBV28 to TRBJ2-1; 9 bases fit TRBD2. The V and J ends lost 5 bases and 7 bases, in that order; junction bases with no gene match: 9. The germline V gene encodes CDR1 MDHEN and CDR2 SYDVKM. CDR3 length: 15 residues. The CDR3 region has the DNA TGTGCCAGCAGTAGGGCGGGAGGGCCCAGAAATGAGCAGTTCTTC. This codes for CASSRAGGPRNEQFF. Together with reference TRBV28 and TRBJ2-1, the CDR3 gives the full variable domain: DVKVTQSSRYLVKRTGEKVFLECVQDMDHENMFWYRQDPGLGLRLIYFSYDVKMKEKGDIPEGYSVSREKKERFSLILESASTNQTSMYLCASSRAGGPRNEQFFGPGTRLTVL.

A single count supports this clone. The V gene is TRBV13, the J gene TRBJ2-7; D perhaps matches TRBD1 (6 bases). CDR3 length: 15 amino acids. Trimming removed 5 bases at V and 0 bases at J, with 14 bases between. In germline, CDR1 is PRHDT, CDR2 FYEKMQ (reference sequence). The CDR3, as DNA: TGTGCCAGCAGCAAACAGGGTCCGAGCTCCTACGAGCAGTACTTC. As protein: CASSKQGPSSYEQYF.

J is TRBJ1-2 and V is TRBV6-6; D not certain. Germline V lookup: CDR1 MNHNY, CDR2 SVGAGI (reference sequence). V dropped 2 bases and J dropped 4 bases, with 14 bases sitting between them. CDR3 length: 15 amino acids. CDR3 nucleotides: TGTGCCAGCAGTTACGGTGGCAGTTCCCTCTATGGCTACACCTTC. It specifies CASSYGGSSLYGYTF.

This clone came up once. The chain couples TRBV20-1 to TRBJ1-1; TRBD1 aligns across 7 bases. This CDR3 region has 11 residues. CDR1 and CDR2 from the germline V gene are DFQATT and SNEGSKA (reference sequence). The junction had 3 bases not matched to a gene; V was cut back by 7 bases and J by 4 bases. CDR3 amino acids: CSVYRGTEAFF. The CDR3 coding sequence is TGCAGTGTGTACAGGGGCACTGAAGCTTTCTTT.

The chain couples TRBV7-9 to TRBJ2-7; 7 nucleotides align to TRBD1. This CDR3 has 15 amino acids. Unmatched junction bases numbered 9, after V lost 5 bases and J lost 2 bases. Germline values: CDR1 SEHNR, CDR2 FQNEAQ (reference sequence). The CDR3, as DNA: TGTGCCAGCAGCACTAACAGGGGCCTAACCTACGAGCAGTACTTC. Amino acid sequence: CASSTNRGLTYEQYF.

The genes are TRBV27 and TRBJ2-7; 12 nucleotides agree with TRBD1. Germline V CDR1 and CDR2: MNHEY, SMNVEV (reference sequence). CDR3 length: 15 residues. Trimming cost V 4 bases and J 2 bases; bases outside gene matches: 3. The CDR3 DNA reads as TGTGCCAGCAGTTCGGGGACAGGGGGCGCCTACGAGCAGTACTTC. Translated, it gives CASSSGTGGAYEQYF.

The count of this clone is one. This sequence joins TRBV27 and TRBJ2-3; D not resolved. Trimming pared 4 bases from V and 1 base from J, leaving 18 bases between. This CDR3 has 17 residues. The germline V gene encodes CDR1 MNHEY and CDR2 SMNVEV (reference sequence). This CDR3 reads CASSYSHLSRGTDTQYF. In nucleotides, the CDR3 is TGTGCCAGCAGTTACTCCCACCTTAGCCGCGGCACAGATACGCAGTATTTT.

A single count supports this clone. This chain joins TRBV13 and TRBJ2-2, with no clear D. Germline-derived CDR1 and CDR2 are PRHDT and FYEKMQ (reference sequence). The CDR3 has 12 amino acids. The V gene lost 2 bases and the J gene lost 5 bases, with 3 bases spanning the gap. The CDR3, as DNA: TGTGCCAGCAGCTTACTAACCGGGGAGCTGTTTTTT. Translation: CASSLLTGELFF.

The chain couples TRBV6-1 to TRBJ1-2; D is perhaps TRBD1 (6 bases). In germline, CDR1 is MNHNS, CDR2 SASEGT. The ends were cut back, 4 bases at V and 5 bases at J, with 14 bases in the middle. The CDR3 contains 14 residues. CDR3 DNA sequence: TGTGCCAGCAGTGGGGGTGGACAGCCATATGGCTACACCTTC. It codes for CASSGGGQPYGYTF.

This clone has a single count. The V gene is TRBV7-9, the J gene TRBJ1-2; TRBD1 is a possible D gene (6 bases). V lost 5 bases and J 4 bases, leaving 8 bases between the germline ends. Per the germline V gene, CDR1 is SEHNR and CDR2 is FQNEAQ (reference sequence). The CDR3 runs 12 residues. The CDR3 sequence is CASSQGTYGYTF. CDR3 in DNA: TGTGCCAGCAGCCAGGGGACCTATGGCTACACCTTC.

V gene TRBV4-1 combines with J gene TRBJ2-1; 9 bases are a match to TRBD1. In germline, CDR1 is MGHRA, CDR2 YSYEKL. The CDR3 runs 17 residues. V lost 2 bases and J lost 5; bases outside the gene matches: 10. CDR3 in DNA: TGCGCCAGCAGCCAACCCCCGGGACAGGGAACGGACAATGAGCAGTTCTTC. It translates to CASSQPPGQGTDNEQFF.

The chain combines TRBV29-1 with TRBJ2-7; TRBD1 is a possible D gene (5 bases). Germline V gives CDR1 SQVTM, CDR2 ANQGSEA. Trimming shortened V by 6 bases and J by 2 bases, and 14 bases separated the two germline ends. CDR3 length: 13 amino acids. CDR3 amino acids: CSVTREQAYEQYF. Here the CDR3 DNA reads TGCAGCGTGACCCGAGAACAGGCCTACGAGCAGTACTTC.

The sample holds one count of this clone. The genes are TRBV21-1 and TRBJ2-7; the D segment call TRBD1 is taken from the table without a DNA check. TRBV21-1 is marked as a pseudogene. The CDR3 consists of 19 residues. This chain's CDR3 is CASSTLVRQGEELSYEQYF. As DNA, the CDR3 is TGTGCCAGCAGCACCCTTGTGCGACAGGGAGAGGAGCTCTCCTACGAGCAGTACTTC.

This chain uses TRBV7-2 with TRBJ2-5, with TRBD2 as a possible D gene (6 bases). Looked up from germline, CDR1 is SGHTA and CDR2 is FQGNSA. Trimming stripped 0 bases from V and 5 bases from J, with 19 bases between. CDR3 length equals 17 residues. This chain's CDR3 is CASSLAIGRLGGETQYF. As DNA, the CDR3 is TGTGCCAGCAGCTTAGCGATTGGGAGACTAGGCGGGGAGACCCAGTACTTC.

This sequence joins TRBV28 and TRBJ1-1, with a weak D call TRBD1 (5 bases). The germline V gene encodes CDR1 MDHEN and CDR2 SYDVKM. Trimming removed 3 bases at V and 6 bases at J, with 8 bases between. The CDR3 spans 12 residues. The chain's CDR3 is CASSLRQPEAFF. In DNA, the CDR3 is TGTGCCAGCAGTTTGAGACAGCCTGAAGCTTTCTTT. Complete variable domain (other parts from reference TRBV28 and TRBJ1-1): DVKVTQSSRYLVKRTGEKVFLECVQDMDHENMFWYRQDPGLGLRLIYFSYDVKMKEKGDIPEGYSVSREKKERFSLILESASTNQTSMYLCASSLRQPEAFFGQGTRLTVV.

This clone was seen just once. The chain employs TRBV6-6 and TRBJ2-3; TRBD2 aligns across 9 bases. After removal of 3 bases from V and 5 bases from J, the junction contained 3 bases not matched to a gene. The germline V gene has CDR1 MNHNY and CDR2 SVGAGI (reference sequence). The CDR3 is 14 residues long. DNA for the CDR3: TGTGCCAGCAGTTATCAAGCGGGGGGAGATACGCAGTATTTT. Translated: CASSYQAGGDTQYF.

The J gene is TRBJ1-1, the V gene TRBV14; TRBD1 agrees at 10 bases. V gave up 5 bases and J gave up 7 bases; unmatched junction bases: 7. This CDR3 comprises 14 residues. Looked up from germline, CDR1 is SGHDN and CDR2 is FVKESK. The CDR3 sequence: CASSGDRGLDEAFF. The CDR3 coding sequence is TGTGCCAGCAGCGGAGACAGGGGGCTGGATGAAGCTTTCTTT.

V usage is TRBV11-1 and J usage is TRBJ1-2, with D maybe TRBD1 (5 bases). The V end lost 3 bases, the J end lost 5 bases, and 7 bases lay between the germline ends. From germline, CDR1 is SGHAT and CDR2 FQDESV (reference sequence). The CDR3 runs 12 residues. DNA of the CDR3: TGTGCCAGCAGCTTCGGGGGATATGGCTACACCTTC. This gives the protein CASSFGGYGYTF.

J is TRBJ1-6 and V is TRBV2; D is perhaps TRBD1 (5 bases). V was pared by 6 bases and J by 3 bases, with 15 bases between. Germline CDR1 is SNHLY and CDR2 is FYNNEI. The CDR3 has 16 amino acids. The DNA of the CDR3 is TGTGCCAGCAGCTACGTTAGACAGATCTATAATTCACCCCTCCACTTT. It specifies CASSYVRQIYNSPLHF. Full variable domain (outside the CDR3, taken from reference TRBV2 and TRBJ1-6): EPEVTQTPSHQVTQMGQEVILRCVPISNHLYFYWYRQILGQKVEFLVSFYNNEISEKSEIFDDQFSVERPDGSNFTLKIRSTKLEDSAMYFCASSYVRQIYNSPLHFGNGTRLTVT.

This clone appeared once. The V call is TRBV6-1, the J call TRBJ2-2; 11 bases map to TRBD1. After removal of 0 bases from V and 6 bases from J, the junction contained 0 bases not matched to a gene. CDR3 length: 15 residues. The germline V gene encodes CDR1 MNHNS and CDR2 SASEGT. The CDR3 sequence: CASSEAGQGAGELFF. CDR3 DNA: TGTGCCAGCAGTGAAGCGGGACAGGGGGCCGGGGAGCTGTTTTTT.

The chain has TRBV29-1 and TRBJ2-7, with D possibly matching TRBD1 (5 bases). This CDR3 spans 12 amino acids. Trimming took 4 bases from V and 2 from J, leaving 9 bases between them. Germline V gene sequence: CDR1 SQVTM, CDR2 ANQGSEA. For the CDR3, the DNA is TGCAGCGTTGCTCAGGGAACCTACGAGCAGTACTTC. Protein: CSVAQGTYEQYF.

The chain couples TRBV7-2 to TRBJ2-7; D perhaps matches TRBD2 (6 bases). The V and J ends lost 5 bases and 0 bases respectively, with 14 bases between them. Per germline, CDR1 SGHTA and CDR2 FQGNSA. The CDR3 runs 15 residues. The CDR3 region has the DNA TGTGCCAGCAGCATACTAGCTCGGGGCTCCTACGAGCAGTACTTC. Amino acids: CASSILARGSYEQYF.

This sequence joins TRBV10-3 and TRBJ2-1; 10 bases agree with TRBD1. The V gene's germline CDR1 is ENHRY and CDR2 SYGVKD. This CDR3 has 13 amino acids. V was pared by 8 bases and J by 6 bases, with 4 bases of the junction left unmatched. The CDR3 DNA follows: TGTGCCATCGACAGGGGGCAAGCCAATGAGCAGTTCTTC. It encodes CAIDRGQANEQFF.

The chain couples TRBV7-3 to TRBJ2-3; 9 bases are a match to TRBD2. The CDR3 totals 13 residues. With V trimmed by 5 bases and J by 4 bases, 1 base remained unmatched. In germline, CDR1 is SGHTA, CDR2 FQGTGA. The CDR3 sequence is CASSRGGADTQYF. Written as DNA, the CDR3 is TGTGCCAGCAGCCGCGGGGGGGCAGATACGCAGTATTTT.

This clone was detected once. The chain uses TRBV27 and TRBJ2-3, with 11 bases that match TRBD2. This CDR3 is 15 amino acids long. After removal of 4 bases from V and 6 bases from J, the junction contained 6 bases not matched to a gene. Germline lookup yields CDR1 MNHEY and CDR2 SMNVEV (reference sequence). CDR3 amino acids: CASSYIAGGRDTQYF. The CDR3 DNA follows: TGTGCCAGCAGTTATATAGCGGGAGGGAGGGATACGCAGTATTTT.

This clone showed up just once. CDR3 region: CASSLADRTETQYF. The CDR3, as DNA: TGTGCCAGCAGCTTGGCGGACAGAACGGAGACCCAGTACTTC. The chain joins TRBV5-4 to TRBJ2-5; maybe TRBD1 (6 bases). V was trimmed by 0 bases and J by 5 bases, leaving 11 bases between them. The CDR3 consists of 14 residues. CDR1 is SGHNT, CDR2 YYREEE, per germline (reference sequence).

V usage is TRBV6-6 and J usage is TRBJ2-7; D call uncertain. Germline values: CDR1 MNHNY, CDR2 SVGAGI (reference sequence). There are 14 residues in the CDR3. Deletions cut 2 bases from V and 0 bases from J, with 8 bases between. CDR3 loop: CASSYTQSSYEQYF. In DNA, the CDR3 is TGTGCCAGCAGTTACACTCAAAGCTCCTACGAGCAGTACTTC.

V usage is TRBV28 and J usage is TRBJ1-4, with TRBD1 identical over 8 bases. The germline CDR1 and CDR2 sequences are MDHEN and SYDVKM. This CDR3 contains 13 residues. The J segment lost 7 bases and the V segment lost 7 bases, leaving 5 bases of the junction unmatched. The CDR3 nucleotides are TGTGCCAGCACCAGGGGGCATAGTGAAAAACTGTTTTTT. Amino acids: CASTRGHSEKLFF. Full variable domain (missing parts from reference TRBV28 and TRBJ1-4): DVKVTQSSRYLVKRTGEKVFLECVQDMDHENMFWYRQDPGLGLRLIYFSYDVKMKEKGDIPEGYSVSREKKERFSLILESASTNQTSMYLCASTRGHSEKLFFGSGTQLSVL.

This sequence joins TRBV6-1 and TRBJ1-1; D gene uncertain. The CDR3 covers 13 residues. V gave up 1 base and J gave up 7 bases, with 10 bases separating them. From germline, CDR1 is MNHNS and CDR2 SASEGT. CDR3 DNA: TGTGCCAGCAGTGAAGTCGAGAGGAGTGAAGCTTTCTTT. This codes for CASSEVERSEAFF.